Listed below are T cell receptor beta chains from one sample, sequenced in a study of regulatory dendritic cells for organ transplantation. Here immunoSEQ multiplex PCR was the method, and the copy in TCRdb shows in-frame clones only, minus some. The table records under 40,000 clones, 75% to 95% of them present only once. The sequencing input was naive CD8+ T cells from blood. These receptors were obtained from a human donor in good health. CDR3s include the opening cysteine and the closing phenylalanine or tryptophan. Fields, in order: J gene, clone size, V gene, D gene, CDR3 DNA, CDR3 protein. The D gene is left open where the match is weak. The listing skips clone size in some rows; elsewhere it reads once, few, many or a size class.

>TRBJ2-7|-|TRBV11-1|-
TGTGCCAGCAGCTTCTTCCTCGCCTACGAGCAGTACTTC
CASSFFLAYEQYF
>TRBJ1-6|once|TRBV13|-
TGTGCCAGCAGCTTGCGGGGAGAAAATTCACCCCTCCACTTT
CASSLRGENSPLHF
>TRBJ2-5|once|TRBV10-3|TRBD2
TGTGCCATCAGCGGGACTAGCGGGGCCGGCCATCAAGAGACCCAGTACTTC
CAISGTSGAGHQETQYF
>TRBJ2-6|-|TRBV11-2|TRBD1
TGTGCCAGCAGCCCAACGCTAGGACAGGGTGAGGCTGGGGCCAACGTCCTGACTTTC
CASSPTLGQGEAGANVLTF
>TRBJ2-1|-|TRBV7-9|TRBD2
TGTGCCAGCAGCTTCACCAGGACTAGCGGGAGGTACAATGAGCAGTTCTTC
CASSFTRTSGRYNEQFF
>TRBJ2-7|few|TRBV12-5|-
TGTGCTAGTGGTAGGACATCCTACGAGCAGTACTTC
CASGRTSYEQYF
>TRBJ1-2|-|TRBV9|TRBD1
TGTGCCAGCAGCTCACAGGGGAACTATGGCTACACCTTC
CASSSQGNYGYTF
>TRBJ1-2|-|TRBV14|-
TGTGCCAGCAGCCAAGGGCTCACCGGCCCCCCTCATGGCTACACCTTC
CASSQGLTGPPHGYTF
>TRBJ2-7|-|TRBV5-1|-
TGCGCCAGCAGCTTGGGATGGACAAGCTCCTACGAGCAGTACTTC
CASSLGWTSSYEQYF
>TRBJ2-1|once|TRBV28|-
TGTGCCAGCAGCTTAGCCCGATGGGGCCATGAGCAGTTCTTC
CASSLARWGHEQFF
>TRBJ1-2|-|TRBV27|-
TGTGCCAGCAGTCAACCGGGGACAAGATATGGCTACACCTTC
CASSQPGTRYGYTF
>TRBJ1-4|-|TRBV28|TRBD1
TGTGCCAGCAGTTTTTGGACAGGGGGTCAAAAACTGTTTTTT
CASSFWTGGQKLFF
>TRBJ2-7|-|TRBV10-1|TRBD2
TGCGCCAGCAGTGATCACCCACTAGCGGACGAGCAGTACTTC
CASSDHPLADEQYF
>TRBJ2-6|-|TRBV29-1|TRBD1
TGCAGCGCCCTGGGACAGCATAGCTCTGGGGCCAACGTCCTGACTTTC
CSALGQHSSGANVLTF
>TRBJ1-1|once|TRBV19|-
TGTGCCAGTAGTATCAGCACGAACACTGAAGCTTTCTTT
CASSISTNTEAFF
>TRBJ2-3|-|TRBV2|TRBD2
TGTGCCAGCAGAGGGACTAGCTTCGCAGATACGCAGTATTTT
CASRGTSFADTQYF
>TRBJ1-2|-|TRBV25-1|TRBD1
TGTGCCACCTCAGGGGGACAGGTCCCGGGGTGCACCTTC
CATSGGQVPGCTF
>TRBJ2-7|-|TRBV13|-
TGTGCCAGCAGCTTAGGGCTTAGTCGCTACGAGCAGTACTTC
CASSLGLSRYEQYF
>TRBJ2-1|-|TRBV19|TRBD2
TGTGCCAGTACCCCAGAGACTAGCGGATACAATGAGCAGTTCTTC
CASTPETSGYNEQFF
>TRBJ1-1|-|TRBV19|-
TGTGCCAGTAGTATGGGTTCACCTCCAAGCACTGAAGCTTTCTTT
CASSMGSPPSTEAFF
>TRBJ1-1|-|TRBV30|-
TGTGCCTGGAGTATTCTTAAATTCTCTGAAGCTTTCTTT
CAWSILKFSEAFF
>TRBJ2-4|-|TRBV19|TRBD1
TGTGCCAGTAGTATTCTGGTACAGGGGTCCAAAAACATTCAGTACTTC
CASSILVQGSKNIQYF
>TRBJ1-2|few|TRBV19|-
TGTGCCAGTGGAACCGGGACACCTTATGGCTACACCTTC
CASGTGTPYGYTF
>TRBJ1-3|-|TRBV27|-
TGTGCCAGCCGGCAGGGGAACACCATATATTTT
CASRQGNTIYF